One TCR beta chain is described in this entry. This sample was taken from a study of technical replicates of blood from a handful of donors. The CDR3 has 15 amino acids. V shed 0 bases and J 3 bases; nucleotides not matched to a gene: 2. Germline V gene lookup returns CDR1 MNHEY and CDR2 SVGAGI. This table comes from immunoSEQ multiplex PCR, and its TCRdb copy is limited to in-frame clones, with some not included. Among approximately 70,000 clones listed, 92% were seen once. The source is a human donor in good health. The sample consisted of T cells isolated from PBMCs. The gene calls are TRBV6-5 and TRBJ2-5; 9 bases agree with TRBD1. CDR3: CASSYSGTGKETQYF. In nucleotides, the CDR3 is TGTGCCAGCAGTTACTCCGGGACAGGGAAAGAGACCCAGTACTTC.